This T cell receptor (beta chain) was documented in a study of T-cell memory formation after mild COVID-19. The CDR3 extends over 15 amino acids. MiXCR, run by TCRdb on the 5' RACE reads, gives a single entry per CDR3 protein. The sample lists around 450,000 distinct CDR3 sequences; roughly a quarter were seen once. This chain connects TRBV21-1 to TRBJ2-2. TRBV21-1 corresponds to a pseudogene. Sequencing was done on a sample of PBMCs or a T cell subset sorted from them (not recorded which). This clonotype was obtained from an adult woman who had mild COVID-19 (a few samples of this study predate the infection). Cell type and time point are not known. The CDR3 loop reads CASSKVTANTGELFF. The DNA of the CDR3 is TGTGCCAGCAGTAAGGTAACCGCGAACACCGGGGAGCTGTTTTTT.